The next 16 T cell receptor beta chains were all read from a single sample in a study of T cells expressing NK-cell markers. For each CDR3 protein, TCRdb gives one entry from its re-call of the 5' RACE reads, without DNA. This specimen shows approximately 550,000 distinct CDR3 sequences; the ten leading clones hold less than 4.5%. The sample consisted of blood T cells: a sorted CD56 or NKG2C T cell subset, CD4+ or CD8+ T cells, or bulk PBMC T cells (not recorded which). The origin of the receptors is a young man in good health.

The CDR3 spells CASREGLGTYNEQFF. The rearrangement joins TRBV5-6 to TRBJ2-1; TCRdb's D call, TRBD2, is unchecked because there is no DNA. This CDR3 spans 15 amino acids. CDR1 and CDR2 from the germline V gene are SGHDT and YYEEEE. Combining the CDR3 with reference TRBV5-6 and TRBJ2-1 gives the whole variable domain DAGVTQSPTHLIKTRGQQVTLRCSPKSGHDTVSWYQQALGQGPQFIFQYYEEEERQRGNFPDRFSGHQFPNYSSELNVNALLLGDSALYLCASREGLGTYNEQFFGPGTRLTVL.

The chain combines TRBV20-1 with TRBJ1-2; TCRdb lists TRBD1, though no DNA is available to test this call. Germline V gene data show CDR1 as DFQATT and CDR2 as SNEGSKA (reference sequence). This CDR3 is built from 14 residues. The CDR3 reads CSARGRGADYGYTF.

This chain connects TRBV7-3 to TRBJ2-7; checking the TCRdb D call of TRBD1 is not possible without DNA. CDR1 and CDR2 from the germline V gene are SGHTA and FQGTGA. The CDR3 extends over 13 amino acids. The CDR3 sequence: CASSLDRFHEQYF.

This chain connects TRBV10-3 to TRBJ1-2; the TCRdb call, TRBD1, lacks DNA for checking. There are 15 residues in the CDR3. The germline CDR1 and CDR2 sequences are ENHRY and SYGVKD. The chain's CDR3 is CAISESGTSNYGYTF.

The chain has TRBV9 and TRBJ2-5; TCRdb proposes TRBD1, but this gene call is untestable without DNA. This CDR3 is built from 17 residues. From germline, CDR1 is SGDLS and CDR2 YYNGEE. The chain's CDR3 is CASSVDFRGQFQETQYF.

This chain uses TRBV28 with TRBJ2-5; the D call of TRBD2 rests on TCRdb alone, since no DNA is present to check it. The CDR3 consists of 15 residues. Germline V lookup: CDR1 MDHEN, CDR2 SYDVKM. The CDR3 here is CASSQGLAGIETQYF.

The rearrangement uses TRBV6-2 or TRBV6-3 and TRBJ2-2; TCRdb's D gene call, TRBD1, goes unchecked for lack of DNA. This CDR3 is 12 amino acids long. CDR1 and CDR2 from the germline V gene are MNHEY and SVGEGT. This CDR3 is CATGGDTGELFF.

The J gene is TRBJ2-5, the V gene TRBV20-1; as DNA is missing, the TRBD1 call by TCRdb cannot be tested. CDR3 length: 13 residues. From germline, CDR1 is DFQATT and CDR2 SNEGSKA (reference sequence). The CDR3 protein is CSAPRSGQETQYF.

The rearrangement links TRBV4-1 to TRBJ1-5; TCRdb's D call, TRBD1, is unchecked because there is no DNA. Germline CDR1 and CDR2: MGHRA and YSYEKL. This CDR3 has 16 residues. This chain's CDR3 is CASSQETGQRNQPQHF.

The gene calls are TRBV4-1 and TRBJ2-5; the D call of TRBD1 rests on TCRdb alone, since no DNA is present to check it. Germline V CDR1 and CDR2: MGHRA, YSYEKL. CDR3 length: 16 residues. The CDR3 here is CASRGTRNRGRETQYF.

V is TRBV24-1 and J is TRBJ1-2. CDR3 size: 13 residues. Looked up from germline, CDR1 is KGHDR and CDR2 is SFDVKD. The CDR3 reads CATSDQFDFGYTF.

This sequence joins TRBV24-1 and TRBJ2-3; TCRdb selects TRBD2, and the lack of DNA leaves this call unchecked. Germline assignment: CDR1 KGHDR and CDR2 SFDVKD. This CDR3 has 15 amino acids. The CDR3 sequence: CATSELSGRGDTQYF.

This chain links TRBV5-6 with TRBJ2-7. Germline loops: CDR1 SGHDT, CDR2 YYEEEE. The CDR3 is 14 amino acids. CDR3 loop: CASSSAPKAYEQYF.

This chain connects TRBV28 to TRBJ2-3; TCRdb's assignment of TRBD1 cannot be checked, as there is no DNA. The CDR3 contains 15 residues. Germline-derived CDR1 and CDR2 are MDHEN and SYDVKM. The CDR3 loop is CASSFQRGHTDTQYF.

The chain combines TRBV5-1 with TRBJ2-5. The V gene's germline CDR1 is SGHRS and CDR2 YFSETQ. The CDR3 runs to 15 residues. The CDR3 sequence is CASSLYRASQETQYF.

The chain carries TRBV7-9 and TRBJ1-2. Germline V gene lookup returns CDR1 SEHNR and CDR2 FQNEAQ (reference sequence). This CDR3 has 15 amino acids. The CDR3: CASSSPGSILYGYTF.